These T cell receptor beta chains were read from a single sample in a study of OX40 agonist ivuxolimab in advanced cancers. TCRdb keeps only in-frame clones here, not all; method: immunoSEQ multiplex PCR. The data hold roughly 26,000 clones, with roughly 89% observed a single time. The sequencing here drew on CD4+ or CD8+ T cells sorted from blood, taken in a trial of the OX40 agonist ivuxolimab. All receptors derive from an adult with an advanced solid tumor such as melanoma, head and neck, liver or kidney cancer. The conserved cysteine and the conserved F or W are not part of the CDR3 here. Each record gives: CDR3 protein, clone size, J gene, V gene. Only part of the rows carry a size: once, few, many, or a class if the clone is expanded.

CDR3 protein: SVPGQGYNEQF
clone size: .
J gene: TRBJ2-1
V gene: TRBV29-1

CDR3 protein: ASSERGGQGAGEQY
clone size: few
J gene: TRBJ2-7
V gene: TRBV9

CDR3 protein: ASSSNTAGEYGYT
clone size: .
J gene: TRBJ1-2
V gene: TRBV7-9

CDR3 protein: SVEGNTGNTEAF
clone size: .
J gene: TRBJ1-1
V gene: TRBV29-1

CDR3 protein: ASSLSLAGAGETQY
clone size: .
J gene: TRBJ2-5
V gene: TRBV11-3

CDR3 protein: ASSLSGQGLGELF
clone size: .
J gene: TRBJ2-2
V gene: TRBV4-1

CDR3 protein: ASRVGTYTQY
clone size: .
J gene: TRBJ2-3
V gene: TRBV27

CDR3 protein: ASSQVPVGGIYGYT
clone size: .
J gene: TRBJ1-2
V gene: TRBV4-1

CDR3 protein: ASSPGLDRSYEQY
clone size: .
J gene: TRBJ2-7
V gene: TRBV7-9

CDR3 protein: ASSLGRQGPTGELF
clone size: few
J gene: TRBJ2-2
V gene: TRBV5-4

CDR3 protein: ASSTRAGTEAF
clone size: .
J gene: TRBJ1-1
V gene: TRBV11-2

CDR3 protein: ASSLGLLGDEQY
clone size: once
J gene: TRBJ2-7
V gene: TRBV5-1

CDR3 protein: ASSSLVYNEQF
clone size: .
J gene: TRBJ2-1
V gene: TRBV7-6

CDR3 protein: ASSLELGAASLEQF
clone size: .
J gene: TRBJ2-1
V gene: TRBV7-6

CDR3 protein: ASSLGSYEQY
clone size: once
J gene: TRBJ2-7
V gene: TRBV7-2

CDR3 protein: ASSQAGLAGEHEQY
clone size: .
J gene: TRBJ2-7
V gene: TRBV14

CDR3 protein: ASSSRQVRSAF
clone size: .
J gene: TRBJ1-1
V gene: TRBV7-2

CDR3 protein: ARSLRAPKANQPQH
clone size: .
J gene: TRBJ1-5
V gene: TRBV5-3

CDR3 protein: ASMGRAGRNTEAF
clone size: once
J gene: TRBJ1-1
V gene: TRBV27

CDR3 protein: ASSLPQGLAANEQF
clone size: .
J gene: TRBJ2-1
V gene: TRBV5-1

CDR3 protein: ASSPTGLSSYEQY
clone size: .
J gene: TRBJ2-7
V gene: TRBV9

CDR3 protein: ASSLKGLAGGTTDTQY
clone size: .
J gene: TRBJ2-3
V gene: TRBV11-2

CDR3 protein: ASSQDIVKQFQETQY
clone size: .
J gene: TRBJ2-5
V gene: TRBV4-1

CDR3 protein: ASSPGTSGYEQY
clone size: .
J gene: TRBJ2-7
V gene: TRBV16

CDR3 protein: ASSKAMNKAELAGGYSYEQY
clone size: .
J gene: TRBJ2-7
V gene: TRBV21-1

CDR3 protein: ASSLLQGGDTIY
clone size: .
J gene: TRBJ1-3
V gene: TRBV7-8

CDR3 protein: ASSSSPAIAKNIQY
clone size: .
J gene: TRBJ2-4
V gene: TRBV28

CDR3 protein: AGHRAGYGYT
clone size: .
J gene: TRBJ1-2
V gene: TRBV6-1

CDR3 protein: ASSPWPGQAQNIQY
clone size: .
J gene: TRBJ2-4
V gene: TRBV5-8

CDR3 protein: ASSTTVNTEAF
clone size: .
J gene: TRBJ1-1
V gene: TRBV27

CDR3 protein: ASSSGISYEQY
clone size: .
J gene: TRBJ2-7
V gene: TRBV7-7

CDR3 protein: ASSRSLVGRGGYT
clone size: .
J gene: TRBJ1-2
V gene: TRBV4-1

CDR3 protein: ASSTWTSGTYEQY
clone size: once
J gene: TRBJ2-7
V gene: TRBV7-9

CDR3 protein: ASSTAGGMEAF
clone size: .
J gene: TRBJ1-1
V gene: TRBV19

CDR3 protein: ASSYSQGYGYT
clone size: .
J gene: TRBJ1-2
V gene: TRBV6-6

CDR3 protein: ASSFMTGDTQY
clone size: .
J gene: TRBJ2-3
V gene: TRBV5-6

CDR3 protein: ASSSRPYGYT
clone size: .
J gene: TRBJ1-2
V gene: TRBV27

CDR3 protein: ASRDAAGGQNYGYT
clone size: .
J gene: TRBJ1-2
V gene: TRBV2

CDR3 protein: ASSQNTRAGELF
clone size: .
J gene: TRBJ2-2
V gene: TRBV4-1

CDR3 protein: ASSHGEGYNEQF
clone size: few
J gene: TRBJ2-1
V gene: TRBV14

CDR3 protein: ASSESGELF
clone size: .
J gene: TRBJ2-2
V gene: TRBV7-3

CDR3 protein: ASNTLSTGELF
clone size: .
J gene: TRBJ2-2
V gene: TRBV7-8

CDR3 protein: ASTASHNEQF
clone size: few
J gene: TRBJ2-1
V gene: TRBV7-9

CDR3 protein: ASSVGWGSYEQY
clone size: few
J gene: TRBJ2-7
V gene: TRBV9

CDR3 protein: ASTSGSDYNEQF
clone size: .
J gene: TRBJ2-1
V gene: TRBV28

CDR3 protein: ASSGDRDILNTGELF
clone size: .
J gene: TRBJ2-2
V gene: TRBV9

CDR3 protein: ASSFRWQGAYEQY
clone size: .
J gene: TRBJ2-7
V gene: TRBV28

CDR3 protein: ASSSGTSGYYNEQF
clone size: .
J gene: TRBJ2-1
V gene: TRBV28

CDR3 protein: ASSSGLSTDTQY
clone size: .
J gene: TRBJ2-3
V gene: TRBV7-3

CDR3 protein: ASSFGGESQQF
clone size: .
J gene: TRBJ2-1
V gene: TRBV5-6

CDR3 protein: ASSLGGSYNSPLH
clone size: .
J gene: TRBJ1-6
V gene: TRBV7-3

CDR3 protein: ASSTGAWGEKLF
clone size: .
J gene: TRBJ1-4
V gene: TRBV19